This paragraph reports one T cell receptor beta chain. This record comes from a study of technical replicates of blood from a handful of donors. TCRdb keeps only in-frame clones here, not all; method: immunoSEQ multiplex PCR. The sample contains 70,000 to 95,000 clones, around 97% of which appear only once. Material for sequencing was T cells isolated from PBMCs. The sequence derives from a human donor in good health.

CDR3 in DNA: TGTGCCATCAGTAGGGGACTAGGTTTTAGCGATGAGCAGTTCTTC. This translates into CAISRGLGFSDEQFF. The V gene is TRBV10-3, the J gene TRBJ2-1; 8 positions match TRBD2. Germline CDR1 reads ENHRY; CDR2 reads SYGVKD. The junction had 11 bases not matched to a gene; V was cut back by 5 bases and J by 8 bases. The CDR3 contains 15 residues.